One and the same sample provided the 21 T cell receptor beta chains below, sequenced in a study of T cells in Graves' hyperthyroidism and ophthalmopathy. Researchers amplified the TCR beta CDR3 regions from RNA transcripts. The HTBI primer set drove a first-round RT-PCR of the TCR CDR3. Via MiXCR, TCRdb re-called the multiplex PCR reads, giving one row per CDR3 protein. The table has under 250,000 distinct CDR3 sequences, around 16% seen once. Sequencing input: blood. The origin of the receptors is a woman between 45 and 65 years old with Graves' hyperthyroidism.

Concerning this clonotype: This clone may be a read error of a much larger clone one base away. The chain carries TRBV6-1 and TRBJ1-5, with D maybe TRBD1 (6 bases). Germline V CDR1 and CDR2: MNHNS, SASEGT. The germline V and J ends were trimmed by 10 bases and 3 bases, with 13 bases remaining between them. This CDR3 comprises 13 residues. CDR3 in amino acids: CATRQVNNQPQHF. The CDR3 nucleotides read TGTGCCACCCGACAGGTAAACAATCAGCCCCAGCATTTT.

The V and J genes are TRBV30 and TRBJ1-1; D unclear. The V end lost 0 bases, the J end lost 1 base, and 6 bases lay between the germline ends. Looked up from germline, CDR1 is GTSNPN and CDR2 is SVGIG (reference sequence). There are 13 residues in the CDR3. The CDR3 DNA reads TGTGCCTGGAGTGTAATCGCGAACACTGAAGCTTTCTTT. This encodes CAWSVIANTEAFF.

In this sample, this clonotype turned up many times. The gene calls are TRBV7-9 and TRBJ1-6; no clear D. Germline V gives CDR1 SEHNR, CDR2 FQNEAQ (reference sequence). V lost 0 bases and J lost 12, with 9 bases in between. This CDR3 is built from 13 residues. CDR3 loop: CASSLAVLKPLHF. CDR3 DNA: TGTGCCAGCAGCTTAGCAGTATTGAAACCCCTCCACTTT.

This clonotype was counted at least ten times. J is TRBJ2-1 and V is TRBV5-1; D remains unclear. This CDR3 spans 13 amino acids. Germline V gene data show CDR1 as SGHRS and CDR2 as YFSETQ. Trimming took off 5 bases at V and 5 bases at J, with 11 bases between the two ends. CDR3 nucleotides: TGCGCCAGCAGGCAACTTAGGGACAATGAGCAGTTCTTC. It yields the protein CASRQLRDNEQFF.

This clonotype was observed at least ten times. The V call is TRBV12-3 or TRBV12-4, the J call TRBJ2-6; D is undetermined. This CDR3 comprises 15 residues. Trimming shortened V by 3 bases and J by 0 bases, and 6 bases separated the two germline ends. CDR3 coding DNA: TGTGCCAGCAGTTTGGCTGGCTCTGGGGCCAACGTCCTGACTTTC. It translates to CASSLAGSGANVLTF.

The chain couples TRBV11-2 to TRBJ1-1; D is ambiguous. CDR1 is SGHAT, CDR2 FQNNGV, per germline. Trimming pared 8 bases from V and 1 base from J, leaving 11 bases between. There are 13 residues in the CDR3. CDR3 residues: CASGDKPNTEAFF. DNA of the CDR3: TGTGCCAGCGGAGACAAGCCGAACACTGAAGCTTTCTTT.

This clonotype appeared a few times. As DNA, the CDR3 is TGTGCCACCAGTGACCCCGGGACAGGGGGCGATTTCGGGCAGTTCTTC. Translated, it gives CATSDPGTGGDFGQFF. The chain combines TRBV24-1 with TRBJ2-1, with 12 bases that match TRBD1. Per the germline V gene, CDR1 is KGHDR and CDR2 is SFDVKD. V was pared by 4 bases and J by 12 bases, with 12 bases of the junction left unmatched. The CDR3 totals 16 residues.

The V and J genes are TRBV5-1 and TRBJ2-1, with 12 bases lining up with TRBD2. Trimming cost V 0 bases and J 15 bases; bases outside gene matches: 10. Germline V gives CDR1 SGHRS, CDR2 YFSETQ. The CDR3 has 15 residues. The CDR3 nucleotides read TGCGCCAGCAGCTTGGCACTGACTAGCGGGAGTTTTTGGTTCTTC. The encoded protein is CASSLALTSGSFWFF.

Written as DNA, the CDR3 is TGTGCCAGCGGTCCCCGGGGTGATAACATTCAGTACTTC. As protein: CASGPRGDNIQYF. The chain couples TRBV7-6 to TRBJ2-4, with D tentatively TRBD2 (5 bases). Germline CDR1 and CDR2: SGHVS and FNYEAQ. The CDR3 is 13 amino acids. The germline V and J ends were trimmed by 8 bases and 7 bases, with 15 bases remaining between them.

This clonotype occurred many times. The CDR3 is CSARDRRGIWGQYF. DNA of the CDR3: TGCAGTGCTAGAGACCGGCGGGGGATCTGGGGGCAGTACTTC. The chain links TRBV20-1 to TRBJ2-7; 7 bases match TRBD2. The CDR3 totals 14 residues. Germline loops: CDR1 DFQATT, CDR2 SNEGSKA (reference sequence). V lost 0 bases to trimming and J lost 9 bases; unmatched junction nucleotides: 11.

The count of this clonotype is one. A much larger clone differs by one base, so this may be a read error. The gene calls are TRBV28 and TRBJ1-2, with no clear D. The germline gives CDR1 MDHEN, CDR2 SYDVKM. CDR3 length: 14 residues. Trimming stripped 6 bases from V and 0 bases from J, with 11 bases between. The CDR3 sequence: CASSLQRTNYGYTF. Written as DNA, the CDR3 is TGTGCCAGCAGCCTCCAGCGGACTAACTATGGCTACACCTTC.

The V gene is TRBV5-8, the J gene TRBJ1-5; unclear D gene. Trimming pared 0 bases from V and 6 bases from J, leaving 10 bases between. This CDR3 comprises 14 residues. The germline V gene has CDR1 SGHTS and CDR2 YDEGEE. The CDR3 here is CASSLGGLGQPQHF. CDR3 bases: TGTGCCAGCAGCTTGGGGGGTCTGGGTCAGCCCCAGCATTTT.

A remark on this clonotype: This may be a read error, as it is one base from a much larger clone. The CDR3 does not close with the conserved phenylalanine or tryptophan, likely indicating a read error. The genes are TRBV9 and TRBJ2-7; D remains ambiguous. V lost 3 bases, J lost 3 bases, and 10 bases lay in between. Germline lookup yields CDR1 SGDLS and CDR2 YYNGEE. The length of the CDR3 is 13 residues. This CDR3 reads CASSAMDDYEQYS. CDR3 nucleotide sequence: TGTGCCAGCAGCGCGATGGACGACTACGAGCAGTACTCC.

V and J are TRBV11-2 and TRBJ2-1; TRBD2 aligns across 10 bases. V dropped 1 base and J dropped 7; count of bases not matched to a gene: 4. Germline assignment: CDR1 SGHAT and CDR2 FQNNGV. The CDR3 loop spans 15 amino acids. CDR3 DNA: TGTGCCAGCAGCTTAGTTAGCGGGAGGATGAATGAGCAGTTCTTC. Translated: CASSLVSGRMNEQFF.

This clonotype has at least ten counts. This chain uses TRBV19 with TRBJ1-2; 8 bases fit TRBD1. V was clipped by 6 bases and J by 1 base; unmatched bases: 13. The CDR3 runs 17 residues. Germline CDR1 reads LNHDA; CDR2 reads SQIVND (reference sequence). CDR3 coding DNA: TGTGCCAGTAGCACGCGCCCCGGACAGGGATTTAACTATGGCTACACCTTC. Its translation: CASSTRPGQGFNYGYTF.

In this sample, this clonotype turned up a few times. The genes are TRBV27 and TRBJ2-7; 11 nucleotides agree with TRBD2. The germline V gene has CDR1 MNHEY and CDR2 SMNVEV (reference sequence). With 6 bases clipped from V and 3 bases from J, the junction kept 7 bases outside the gene matches. The CDR3 runs 15 residues. The CDR3 region is CASRAGTSGIYEQYF. The CDR3 DNA is TGTGCCAGCAGGGCCGGGACTAGCGGAATCTACGAGCAGTACTTC.

Many counts were recorded for this clonotype. This chain uses TRBV20-1 with TRBJ2-1, with 13 bases lining up with TRBD2. This CDR3 comprises 15 residues. V shed 5 bases and J 4 bases; nucleotides not matched to a gene: 5. Germline lookup yields CDR1 DFQATT and CDR2 SNEGSKA (reference sequence). The CDR3 sequence: CSAWTSGSPYNEQFF. The CDR3 bases are TGCAGTGCTTGGACTAGCGGGAGCCCTTACAATGAGCAGTTCTTC.

This clonotype was picked up a small number of times. The gene calls are TRBV2 and TRBJ1-5, with 9 nucleotides matching TRBD1. CDR1 is SNHLY, CDR2 FYNNEI, per germline. The CDR3 has 13 amino acids. V trimming: 8 bases; J trimming: 9 bases; junction bases outside the gene matches: 8. CDR3 nucleotides: TGTGCCAGCGGACAGGGGTTTCGTCGGCCCCAGCATTTT. This gives the protein CASGQGFRRPQHF.

Comments on this clonotype: A read error may explain this, as a much larger clone is one base away. The V and J genes are TRBV7-7 and TRBJ2-5; TRBD1 might be the D (5 bases). The assigned J gene may be wrong: the sequence end matches TRBJ2-1 better. CDR1 is SSHAT and CDR2 is FNYEAQ in the germline V gene (reference sequence). The CDR3 has 13 residues. Here the CDR3 DNA reads TGTGCTAGCAGCTCAAAGGGGCTGGAGACCCAGTTCTTC. Its translation: CASSSKGLETQFF.

The J gene is TRBJ2-1, the V gene TRBV30; TRBD2 matches at 9 bases. Germline CDR1 is GTSNPN and CDR2 is SVGIG (reference sequence). CDR3 length: 14 residues. The junction had 9 bases not matched to a gene; V was cut back by 7 bases and J by 5 bases. The CDR3, as DNA: TGTGCCTCCAATAGCGGGAGTCTCGACAATGAGCAGTTCTTC. Translated, it gives CASNSGSLDNEQFF.

This clonotype was found a few times. The genes are TRBV19 and TRBJ2-7, with 8 nucleotides matching TRBD1. V trimming: 5 bases; J trimming: 5 bases; junction bases outside the gene matches: 11. The CDR3 is 15 amino acids. CDR1 LNHDA and CDR2 SQIVND come from the germline V gene (reference sequence). CDR3 bases: TGTGCCAGTAGTGTGGGGACAGGACAATCCGACGAGCAGTACTTC. Its protein product is CASSVGTGQSDEQYF.